The present TCR beta chain was sequenced within a study of CD8 T cells in ankylosing spondylitis. Ten or more counts support this clonotype. Its target is unknown. One entry per CDR3 protein results from TCRdb running MiXCR on the 5' RACE reads. This sample has 500,000 or so distinct CDR3 sequences, with about 5.2% found just once. This CDR3 contains 19 residues. Study-wide findings and caveats: Characteristic, it appeared, of ankylosing spondylitis blood was a TCR beta motif of roughly eight highly homologous variants.

The chain recombines TRBV21-1 with TRBJ1-2; TRBD1, the table's D call, was not compared with the DNA. TRBV21-1 counts as a pseudogene. The sequenced sample consisted of blood, either unsorted or a sorted T cell fraction (not recorded which). The origin of this receptor is a male donor with ankylosing spondylitis. The CDR3 DNA is TGTGCCAGCACTCAACCCCTAAACCAGTCACAGGGCTGGAACTATGGCTACACCTTC. It translates to CASTQPLNQSQGWNYGYTF.